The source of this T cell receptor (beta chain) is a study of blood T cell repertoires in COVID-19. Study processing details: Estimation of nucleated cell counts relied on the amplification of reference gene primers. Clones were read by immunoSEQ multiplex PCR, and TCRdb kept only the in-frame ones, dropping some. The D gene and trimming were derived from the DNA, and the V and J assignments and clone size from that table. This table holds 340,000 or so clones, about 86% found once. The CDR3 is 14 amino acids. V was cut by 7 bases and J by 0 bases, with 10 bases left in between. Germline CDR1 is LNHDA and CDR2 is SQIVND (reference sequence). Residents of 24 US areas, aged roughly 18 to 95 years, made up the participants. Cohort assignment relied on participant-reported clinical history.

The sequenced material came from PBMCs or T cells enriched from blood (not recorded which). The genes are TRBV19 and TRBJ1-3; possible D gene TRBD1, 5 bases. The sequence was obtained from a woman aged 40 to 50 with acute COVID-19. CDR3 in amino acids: CASTSQGSGNTIYF. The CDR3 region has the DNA TGTGCCAGTACCTCTCAGGGCTCTGGAAACACCATATATTTT.